A single sample is the source of the 28 T cell receptor beta chains below, sequenced in a study of T cell responses to AZD1222 COVID-19 vaccine. TCRdb's table, derived via immunoSEQ multiplex PCR, lists solely in-frame clones and lacks some. The sample records more than 90,000 clones, roughly 87% being singletons. The source material was peripheral blood, sampled on day 0 of AZD1222 vaccination. These receptors originate from an adult in good health.

The rearrangement joins TRBV24-1 to TRBJ1-1; 7 positions match TRBD1. CDR1 and CDR2 from the germline V gene are KGHDR and SFDVKD. The CDR3 extends over 14 amino acids. J gave up 4 bases and V 6 bases, and 7 bases lay outside the gene matches. The DNA for the CDR3 is TGTGCCACCAGTAAAGGGGGCCTGACCACTGAAGCTTTCTTT. This encodes CATSKGGLTTEAFF.

CDR3 protein: CASSVTAGVNGELFF. The CDR3 bases are TGTGCCAGCAGCGTAACCGCAGGGGTGAACGGGGAGCTGTTTTTT. The V and J genes are TRBV9 and TRBJ2-2, with D perhaps TRBD1 (6 bases). The length of the CDR3 is 15 residues. Trimming left V 1 base short and J 7 bases short, with 14 bases between. Per germline, CDR1 SGDLS and CDR2 YYNGEE.

This clone was seen only once. The V gene is TRBV13, the J gene TRBJ1-1; TRBD1 agrees at 8 bases. The J segment lost 6 bases and the V segment lost 3 bases, leaving 6 bases of the junction unmatched. From germline, CDR1 is PRHDT and CDR2 FYEKMQ (reference sequence). The CDR3 is 14 residues long. CDR3 DNA: TGTGCCAGCAGCTTGTCTCGACAGGGGTCTGAAGCTTTCTTT. Its translation: CASSLSRQGSEAFF.

CDR3 region: CASTSWALGGELFF. The CDR3 nucleotides read TGTGCCAGCACCTCCTGGGCCCTTGGGGGGGAGCTGTTTTTT. The chain employs TRBV5-6 and TRBJ2-2; D uncertain. With 6 bases removed from V and 8 bases from J, the gap between germline ends came to 17 bases. The CDR3 has 14 residues. Germline V gene data show CDR1 as SGHDT and CDR2 as YYEEEE.

The genes are TRBV19 and TRBJ1-2; TRBD1 is a possible D gene (5 bases). The CDR3 length is 14 residues. In germline, CDR1 is LNHDA, CDR2 SQIVND (reference sequence). V lost 0 bases, J lost 12 bases, and 17 bases lay in between. CDR3 sequence (DNA): TGTGCCAGTAGTATAGATTCAAGAACGGGGGTCCACACCTTC. It yields the protein CASSIDSRTGVHTF.

The CDR3 sequence is CAISESMGYGNRYGYTF. CDR3 DNA sequence: TGTGCCATCAGTGAGTCGATGGGTTACGGGAATAGGTATGGCTACACCTTC. The chain recombines TRBV10-3 with TRBJ1-2; D remains unclear. Germline lookup yields CDR1 ENHRY and CDR2 SYGVKD. The V gene lost 0 bases and the J gene lost 5 bases, with 19 bases spanning the gap. There are 17 residues in the CDR3.

The gene calls are TRBV10-3 and TRBJ2-1, with a tentative D call TRBD2 (6 bases). V shed 11 bases and J shed 5 bases, with 16 bases lying between them. Germline CDR1 and CDR2: ENHRY and SYGVKD. This CDR3 comprises 13 residues. The CDR3 reads CASRDSRNNEQFF. The CDR3 bases are TGTGCCTCAAGGGACTCCCGGAACAATGAGCAGTTCTTC.

Here the CDR3 DNA reads TGTGCCAGTAGTATCGTTTCTATAGGGGGGAATCAGCCCCAGCATTTT. It translates to CASSIVSIGGNQPQHF. The J gene is TRBJ1-5, the V gene TRBV19; D may be TRBD1 (6 bases). Germline values: CDR1 LNHDA, CDR2 SQIVND (reference sequence). This CDR3 spans 16 amino acids. Deletions cut 3 bases from V and 4 bases from J, with 16 bases between.

The chain links TRBV29-1 to TRBJ2-3, with 9 bases lining up with TRBD2. V gave up 5 bases and J gave up 0 bases; unmatched junction bases: 6. This CDR3 comprises 15 residues. Germline CDR1 reads SQVTM; CDR2 reads ANQGSEA. This CDR3 is CSVRKAGGSTDTQYF. Here the CDR3 DNA reads TGCAGCGTTAGAAAGGCGGGAGGGAGCACAGATACGCAGTATTTT.

The chain uses TRBV5-1 and TRBJ2-7; 11 positions agree with TRBD2. From germline, CDR1 is SGHRS and CDR2 YFSETQ. This CDR3 comprises 13 residues. V shed 3 bases, J shed 6 bases, and the junction held 2 bases outside the gene matches. CDR3 bases: TGCGCCAGCAGCTCTGGACTAGCGGGCGAGCAGTACTTC. Translated, it gives CASSSGLAGEQYF.

This sequence joins TRBV12-3 or TRBV12-4 and TRBJ1-2; 8 nucleotides line up with TRBD1. The length of the CDR3 is 12 residues. The V gene end was trimmed by 6 bases and the J gene end by 6 bases; junction bases not matched to a gene: 3. The CDR3 is CASRMTGDGYTF. In DNA form, the CDR3 reads TGTGCCAGCAGAATGACAGGGGATGGCTACACCTTC.

V and J are TRBV7-9 and TRBJ2-7, with TRBD2 matching 13 bases. The CDR3 sequence is 16 residues long. Germline V lookup: CDR1 SEHNR, CDR2 FQNEAQ (reference sequence). V shed 5 bases, J shed 0 bases, and the junction held 4 bases outside the gene matches. The CDR3 region has the DNA TGTGCCAGCAGCCCAACTAGCGGGAGGGTCTCCTACGAGCAGTACTTC. Translated: CASSPTSGRVSYEQYF.

The chain is built from TRBV5-6 and TRBJ2-1; 7 positions match TRBD2. Germline V gives CDR1 SGHDT, CDR2 YYEEEE. Trimming at V came to 2 bases and at J to 7 bases, leaving 18 bases not matched to a gene. CDR3 length: 18 residues. The CDR3 sequence: CASSFVSWLGGSGNEQFF. DNA for the CDR3: TGTGCCAGCAGCTTTGTAAGTTGGTTGGGCGGGAGCGGAAATGAGCAGTTCTTC.

The V gene is TRBV6-2 or TRBV6-3, the J gene TRBJ1-2; TRBD1 is a possible D gene (5 bases). CDR1 and CDR2 (germline): MNHEY, SVGEGT. The V and J ends lost 6 bases and 2 bases respectively, with 10 bases between them. This CDR3 has 13 amino acids. The chain's CDR3 is CASSPNRNYGYTF. The CDR3 DNA is TGTGCCAGCAGCCCCAACAGGAACTATGGCTACACCTTC.

The V call is TRBV10-3, the J call TRBJ1-4, with D hard to call. The V gene's germline CDR1 is ENHRY and CDR2 SYGVKD. CDR3 length equals 13 residues. Trimming shortened V by 6 bases and J by 3 bases, and 8 bases separated the two germline ends. The CDR3 DNA is TGTGCCATCAGCGCGGGAGCTAATGAAAAACTGTTTTTT. It encodes CAISAGANEKLFF.

V gene TRBV4-1 combines with J gene TRBJ2-3; TRBD1 might be the D (5 bases). The ends were cut back, 1 base at V and 10 bases at J, with 15 bases in the middle. CDR1 and CDR2 (germline): MGHRA, YSYEKL. There are 14 residues in the CDR3. CDR3 protein: CASSQAASQGSQYF. The CDR3 DNA reads as TGCGCCAGCAGCCAAGCTGCGTCCCAGGGTTCGCAGTATTTT.

The chain links TRBV10-1 to TRBJ2-1; TRBD1 might be the D (5 bases). Trimming stripped 8 bases from V and 8 bases from J, with 16 bases between. The CDR3 is 13 residues long. Germline loops: CDR1 WNHNN, CDR2 SYGVQD (reference sequence). This CDR3 reads CASSGIISYEQFF. DNA for the CDR3: TGCGCCAGCTCAGGGATTATCTCGTATGAGCAGTTCTTC.

The chain is built from TRBV10-1 and TRBJ2-1; D is undetermined. CDR3 size: 14 residues. CDR1 WNHNN and CDR2 SYGVQD come from the germline V gene (reference sequence). The germline V and J ends were trimmed by 3 bases and 7 bases, with 13 bases remaining between them. CDR3 DNA: TGCGCCAGCAGTGACCTCAGTGGGTCAAATGAGCAGTTCTTC. Its translation: CASSDLSGSNEQFF.

V and J are TRBV7-9 and TRBJ2-7; D is unclear. The germline V gene has CDR1 SEHNR and CDR2 FQNEAQ (reference sequence). Trimming cost V 5 bases and J 5 bases, with 22 bases left between them. The CDR3 has 16 residues. The CDR3 DNA is TGTGCCAGCAGCGCCCGAAGAGGACCTCGCCCTCACGAGCAGTACTTC. Its translation is CASSARRGPRPHEQYF.

This chain joins TRBV6-5 and TRBJ2-2, with 10 bases fitting TRBD2. The V gene's germline CDR1 is MNHEY and CDR2 SVGAGI. The CDR3 runs to 14 residues. J was trimmed by 3 bases and V by 8 bases; bases with no gene match: 3. As DNA, the CDR3 is TGTGCCAGCCGCGGACTAGCGGACACCGGGGAGCTGTTTTTT. Translation gives CASRGLADTGELFF.

This chain uses TRBV7-2 with TRBJ1-5, with 8 bases that match TRBD1. With V trimmed by 5 bases and J by 1 base, 4 bases remained unmatched. The CDR3 is 15 amino acids. The germline CDR1 and CDR2 sequences are SGHTA and FQGNSA. DNA for the CDR3: TGTGCCAGCAGCAAACGGACAGGGAGCAATCAGCCCCAGCATTTT. This sequence encodes CASSKRTGSNQPQHF.

The rearrangement joins TRBV18 to TRBJ1-1, with TRBD1 identical over 9 bases. The CDR3 length is 16 residues. Losses at the gene ends were 4 bases for V and 3 bases for J; bases not matched to a gene: 9. The germline gives CDR1 KGHSH, CDR2 LQKENI. The CDR3 sequence is CASSLNRGPGDTEAFF. The CDR3 coding sequence is TGTGCCAGCTCACTAAACAGGGGGCCGGGGGACACTGAAGCTTTCTTT.

The chain is built from TRBV12-5 and TRBJ2-2, with 12 bases matching TRBD1. This CDR3 contains 16 residues. CDR1 is LGHNT and CDR2 is FRNRAP in the germline V gene. The J segment lost 4 bases and the V segment lost 5 bases, leaving 5 bases of the junction unmatched. The CDR3 protein is CASGRDRGHVTGELFF. CDR3 bases: TGTGCTAGTGGTCGGGACAGGGGGCATGTCACCGGGGAGCTGTTTTTT. Using reference TRBV12-5 and TRBJ2-2 for the parts outside the CDR3, the full variable domain is DARVTQTPRHKVTEMGQEVTMRCQPILGHNTVFWYRQTMMQGLELLAYFRNRAPLDDSGMPKDRFSAEMPDATLATLKIQPSEPRDSAVYFCASGRDRGHVTGELFFGEGSRLTVL.

This clone was detected once. The chain combines TRBV10-3 with TRBJ2-3, with a weak D call TRBD2 (7 bases). Germline-derived CDR1 and CDR2 are ENHRY and SYGVKD. The V end lost 2 bases, the J end lost 2 bases, and 14 bases lay between the germline ends. CDR3 length equals 16 residues. CDR3 bases: TGTGCCATCAGTGAGGTCGGCGGGGGCACCACAGATACGCAGTATTTT. It encodes CAISEVGGGTTDTQYF.

J is TRBJ2-5 and V is TRBV14, with D perhaps TRBD1 (6 bases). Trimming shortened V by 0 bases and J by 2 bases, and 10 bases separated the two germline ends. The length of the CDR3 is 15 residues. Germline CDR1 and CDR2: SGHDN and FVKESK. The CDR3 nucleotides read TGTGCCAGCAGCCAAGAAAGGGGGTCTCAAGAGACCCAGTACTTC. Residues: CASSQERGSQETQYF.

The rearrangement uses TRBV10-3 and TRBJ1-6; D is possibly TRBD1 (5 bases). V shed 4 bases and J shed 7 bases, with 14 bases lying between them. Germline V CDR1 and CDR2: ENHRY, SYGVKD. The CDR3 consists of 15 residues. CDR3 sequence reads: CAISGVRGGNSPLHF. For the CDR3, the DNA is TGTGCCATCAGTGGGGTAAGGGGTGGGAATTCACCCCTCCACTTT.

The genes are TRBV10-2 and TRBJ1-1; 7 bases map to TRBD1. The CDR3 loop spans 14 amino acids. V shed 10 bases and J 6 bases; nucleotides not matched to a gene: 14. Germline V gives CDR1 WSHSY, CDR2 SAAADI. The CDR3 sequence: CATTFTGEVAEAFF. The CDR3 region has the DNA TGCGCCACAACATTTACAGGGGAGGTAGCTGAAGCTTTCTTT.

The genes are TRBV3-1 (or the pseudogene TRBV3-2) and TRBJ1-2; D is undetermined. V was cut by 1 base and J by 4 bases, with 13 bases left in between. Germline CDR1 is LGHDT and CDR2 is YNNKEL (reference sequence). The CDR3 is 15 amino acids. The CDR3 protein is CASSQGGTRVYGYTF. The CDR3 region has the DNA TGTGCCAGCAGCCAAGGAGGAACGAGGGTCTATGGCTACACCTTC.